This passage covers 9 T cell receptor beta chains from one sample sequenced in a study of blood T cell repertoires in COVID-19. Clones were read by immunoSEQ multiplex PCR, and TCRdb kept only the in-frame ones, dropping some. The table shows 200,000 to 300,000 clones, with more than 80% occurring only once. Input material: peripheral blood. Every receptor here comes from an elderly woman with COVID-19, enrolled during active disease.

CDR3 nucleotides: TGTGCCAGCAGTAGGGGGCAGAATAATTCACCCCTCCACTTT. Protein product: CASSRGQNNSPLHF. The chain employs TRBV7-6 and TRBJ1-6, with TRBD1 matching over 7 bases. V was clipped by 6 bases and J by 5 bases; unmatched bases: 4. Per germline, CDR1 SGHVS and CDR2 FNYEAQ. This CDR3 has 14 amino acids.

The chain is built from TRBV2 and TRBJ1-1; D is possibly TRBD1 (6 bases). The CDR3 length is 14 residues. Trimming cost V 6 bases and J 1 base, with 12 bases left between them. Germline V gene sequence: CDR1 SNHLY, CDR2 FYNNEI. This chain's CDR3 is CASRGRGPNTEAFF. In DNA, the CDR3 is TGTGCCAGCAGGGGCAGGGGACCGAACACTGAAGCTTTCTTT.

As DNA, the CDR3 is TGTGCCAGCAGCTTTTATCAGGGAGGGACAGGCCAGCCCCAGCATTTT. It encodes CASSFYQGGTGQPQHF. The chain links TRBV5-6 to TRBJ1-5, with TRBD1 matching 8 bases. With 2 bases clipped from V and 7 bases from J, the junction kept 11 bases outside the gene matches. The CDR3 sequence is 16 residues long. Germline CDR1 reads SGHDT; CDR2 reads YYEEEE.

The chain is built from TRBV5-6 and TRBJ2-7, with TRBD1 as a possible D gene (6 bases). Looked up from germline, CDR1 is SGHDT and CDR2 is YYEEEE. This CDR3 region has 15 residues. Trimming removed 4 bases at V and 3 bases at J, with 17 bases between. CDR3 residues: CASSPTGTFIYEQYF. In nucleotides, the CDR3 is TGTGCCAGCAGCCCAACCGGGACATTCATCTACGAGCAGTACTTC.

CDR3 coding DNA: TGTGCCAGCAATCCGACAGGGCCCCTGAGCAATCAGCCCCAGCATTTT. Its protein product is CASNPTGPLSNQPQHF. The chain has TRBV21-1 and TRBJ1-5; TRBD1, as called in the table, went unchecked against the DNA. TRBV21-1 is labeled a pseudogene. The CDR3 runs 16 residues.

The chain couples TRBV5-5 to TRBJ2-6, with 7 bases identical to TRBD1. The CDR3 has 17 residues. The ends lost 0 bases at V and 0 bases at J; junction bases unmatched: 3. Germline-derived CDR1 and CDR2 are SGHKS and YYEKEE (reference sequence). The CDR3 spells CASSLGQGYSGANVLTF. The CDR3 DNA reads as TGTGCCAGCAGCTTGGGACAGGGCTACTCTGGGGCCAACGTCCTGACTTTC.

V and J are TRBV11-3 and TRBJ1-1, with 8 bases lining up with TRBD1. This CDR3 contains 14 residues. The trim removed 3 bases at V and 1 base at J, leaving 1 base unmatched. Germline lookup yields CDR1 SGHNT and CDR2 YENEEA. The CDR3 coding sequence is TGTGCCAGCAGCTTTGGGACAGGGAACACTGAAGCTTTCTTT. Protein sequence: CASSFGTGNTEAFF.

The V call is TRBV19, the J call TRBJ1-1; TRBD1 agrees at 7 bases. Germline V gives CDR1 LNHDA, CDR2 SQIVND (reference sequence). The CDR3 is 16 residues long. With V trimmed by 10 bases and J by 1 base, 15 bases remained unmatched. The CDR3 is CATKSTRQGQNTEAFF. The CDR3 bases are TGTGCCACCAAATCAACCCGACAGGGTCAGAACACTGAAGCTTTCTTT.

V and J are TRBV18 and TRBJ1-6; TRBD1 might be the D (6 bases). Trimming cost V 3 bases and J 8 bases, with 8 bases left between them. Per germline, CDR1 KGHSH and CDR2 LQKENI. The CDR3 is 13 amino acids. The CDR3 DNA sequence: TGTGCCAGCTCACCGGACAGATATTCACCCCTCCACTTT. Protein product: CASSPDRYSPLHF.